This T cell receptor (beta chain) was captured by sequencing in a study of PD-1 blockade in classical Hodgkin lymphoma (dated by TCRdb to the early 2020s). Looking at the study overall: Nivolumab dosing was 3 mg/kg intravenously every 2 weeks, continuing until either disease progression or unacceptable toxicity. A peripheral blood immune signature of response to PD-1 blockade in classical Hodgkin lymphoma was defined using TCR beta sequencing and CyTOF.

The time point label of this sample denotes: cycle 1 day 1 (C1D1), immediately before nivolumab initiation. All trial patients had relapsed after autologous stem cell transplantation, with cohorts A, B and C differing in prior brentuximab vedotin exposure. Using a Miltenyi CD8+ T cell isolation kit, CD8+ T cells were purified from thawed PBMCs through magnetic negative selection. A total of around 59 patients with relapsed/refractory classical Hodgkin lymphoma made up the trial cohort, and each patient's best overall response was complete response, partial response or progressive disease. In the multi-cohort phase II CheckMate 205 trial, trial patients received single-agent nivolumab. Best overall response was determined by an independent review committee according to the 2007 International Working Group response criteria. PBMCs from the trial were collected at three points: immediately before nivolumab initiation (C1D1), and during therapy at cycle 2 day 1 and cycle 4 day 1. Peripheral blood was collected in 8 mL Vacutainer Cell Preparation Tubes, from which PBMCs were isolated by centrifugation and then cryopreserved. Purified CD4+ and CD8+ fractions were prepared only for cases in which an additional PBMC sample was available. Magnetically labelled cells were removed on LS columns in a quadroMACS separator, and the flow-through was collected as the purified fraction.

The Qiagen DNeasy kit was used to extract genomic DNA both from unsorted PBMCs and from the negatively selected CD4+ and CD8+ fractions. Amplification of TCR beta CDR3 regions was done by immunoSEQ multiplex PCR with primers that anneal to V and J segments. A synthetic immune receptor repertoire was used to minimize amplification bias, and any remaining bias was removed computationally after sequencing. In the source study's methods: Repertoire diversity was quantified as the Shannon entropy index using custom Python scripts. Unsorted, CD4+ and CD8+ repertoires were analyzed separately, except in combined analyses where CD4+ and CD8+ sequences were merged in silico. A clone was considered expanded if an increase in frequency of at least 2-fold after treatment relative to C1D1 was found, and a pseudocount of 0.5 was applied to clones undetected at baseline. Clones with 0 or 1 copy at C1D1 were defined as singleton clones, while clones with 2 or more copies were defined as non-singleton clones. Clones expanded in unsorted samples were labelled as CD4+, CD8+ or unknown by matching protein sequences in sorted samples from the same patient. Wilcoxon tests on paired samples were used to test diversity changes from C1D1 to C4D1. TCRdb holds this immuneACCESS table with in-frame rearrangements only. Some clones are missing; in checked studies, unresolved V genes explain under half, and the rest has no known cause. D and trimming were read from the DNA, whereas the V and J calls and clone size are those reported in that table. A total of around 4,400 clones appear in this sample, around 80% of them only once. About 25% of the sample comes from the top ten.

Within its sample, this clone is medium-sized (0.01 to 0.1%). Its antigen is not yet known. At one end, the junction sequence differs from germline, possibly due to a read error. The investigation overall reported the following: A significant rise by C4D1 was seen in CD4+ but not CD8+ TCR diversity (p=0.0027 vs p=0.16), with the rise being most apparent in complete responders (p=0.02). The study was limited to a single clinical trial cohort, and causes of repertoire differences, possibly disease activity or prior therapy, remained undefined. Patients starting nivolumab less than 1 year after ASCT had lower diversity and were excluded from later analyses to avoid confounding by immune reconstitution. Baseline TCR diversity was reported as lower in newly diagnosed patients than in healthy donors, and lower still in relapsed/refractory patients. Trial patients achieving complete response had baseline diversity similar to newly diagnosed patients, whereas partial responders and progressors had significantly lower diversity.

The CDR1 and CDR2 encoded by the germline V gene (reference sequence) are SSHAT and FNYEAQ. The CDR3 contains 13 residues, cysteine and phenylalanine counted. CDR3 DNA is the only sequence kept; it has 39 bases, read in frame from the first base. The receptor comes from a human donor with classical Hodgkin lymphoma. This material consisted of CD8+ T cells from blood, taken at baseline. Recombination linked TRBV7-7 to TRBJ2-5, with the identity of the D gene unclear. At the DNA level, the sequence is TGTGCTAGCAGCTTTGTAGTTACGGAGACCCAGTACTTC. It is translated as CASSFVVTETQYF.